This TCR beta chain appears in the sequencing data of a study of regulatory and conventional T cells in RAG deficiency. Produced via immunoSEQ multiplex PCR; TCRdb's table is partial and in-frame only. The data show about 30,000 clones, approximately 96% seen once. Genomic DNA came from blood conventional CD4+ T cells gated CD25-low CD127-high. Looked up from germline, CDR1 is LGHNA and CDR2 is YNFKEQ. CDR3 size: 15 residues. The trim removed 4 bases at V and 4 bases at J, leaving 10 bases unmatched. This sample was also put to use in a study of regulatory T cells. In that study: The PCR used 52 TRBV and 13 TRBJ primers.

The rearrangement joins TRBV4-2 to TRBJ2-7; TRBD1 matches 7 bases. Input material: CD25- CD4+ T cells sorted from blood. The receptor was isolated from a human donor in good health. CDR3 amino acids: CASSRRDSEMYEQYF. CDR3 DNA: TGTGCCAGCAGCCGACGGGACAGCGAAATGTACGAGCAGTACTTC.